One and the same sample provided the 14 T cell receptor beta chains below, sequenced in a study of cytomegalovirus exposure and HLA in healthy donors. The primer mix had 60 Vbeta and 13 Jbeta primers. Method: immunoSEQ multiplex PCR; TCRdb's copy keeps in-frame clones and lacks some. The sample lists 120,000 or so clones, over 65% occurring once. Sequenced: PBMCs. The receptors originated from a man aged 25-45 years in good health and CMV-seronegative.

The CDR3 is CASQISGGPDNEQFF. For the CDR3, the DNA is TGCGCCAGCCAGATCAGCGGGGGGCCCGACAATGAGCAGTTCTTC. The V gene is TRBV10-2, the J gene TRBJ2-1; TRBD2 matches 9 bases. This CDR3 spans 15 amino acids. The V and J ends lost 8 bases and 5 bases, in that order; junction bases with no gene match: 10. Per germline, CDR1 WSHSY and CDR2 SAAADI.

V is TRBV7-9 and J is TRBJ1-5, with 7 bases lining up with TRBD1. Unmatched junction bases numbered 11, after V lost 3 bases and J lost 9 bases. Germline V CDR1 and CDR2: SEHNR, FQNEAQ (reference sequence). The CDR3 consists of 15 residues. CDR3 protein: CASSFGDREVGPQHF. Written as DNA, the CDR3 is TGTGCCAGCAGCTTCGGAGACAGGGAGGTCGGGCCCCAGCATTTT.

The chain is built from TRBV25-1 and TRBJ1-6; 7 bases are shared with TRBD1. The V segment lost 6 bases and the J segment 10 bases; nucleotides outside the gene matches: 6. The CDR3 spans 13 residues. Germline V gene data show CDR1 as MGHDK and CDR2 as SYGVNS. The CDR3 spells CASSRDSFSPLHF. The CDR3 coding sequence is TGTGCCAGCAGCAGGGACAGTTTCTCACCCCTCCACTTT.

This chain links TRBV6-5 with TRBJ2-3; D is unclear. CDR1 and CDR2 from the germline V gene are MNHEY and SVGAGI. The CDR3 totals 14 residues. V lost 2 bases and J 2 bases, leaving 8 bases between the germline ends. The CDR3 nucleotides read TGTGCCAGCAGTTACCCGACACTCACAGATACGCAGTATTTT. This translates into CASSYPTLTDTQYF.

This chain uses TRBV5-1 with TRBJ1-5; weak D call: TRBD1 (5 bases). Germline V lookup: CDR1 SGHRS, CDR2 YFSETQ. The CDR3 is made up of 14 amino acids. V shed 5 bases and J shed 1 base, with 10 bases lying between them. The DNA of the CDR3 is TGCGCCAGCAGTCCAGGGTCCAGCAATCAGCCCCAGCATTTT. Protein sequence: CASSPGSSNQPQHF.

CDR3 DNA sequence: TGTGCCAGTAGTATAGACAGCTCCTATAATTCACCCCTCCACTTT. Encoded protein: CASSIDSSYNSPLHF. The V and J genes are TRBV19 and TRBJ1-6; D uncertain. V shed 0 bases and J shed 0 bases, with 3 bases lying between them. Germline CDR1 is LNHDA and CDR2 is SQIVND (reference sequence). The CDR3 has 15 residues.

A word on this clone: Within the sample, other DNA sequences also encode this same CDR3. This CDR3 is CAIRGDRGNQPQHF. For the CDR3, the DNA is TGTGCCATCAGAGGAGACAGGGGGAATCAGCCCCAGCATTTT. The chain carries TRBV10-3 and TRBJ1-5; 9 positions match TRBD1. The junction had 4 bases not matched to a gene; V was cut back by 6 bases and J by 4 bases. The CDR3 is 14 residues long. Germline CDR1 and CDR2: ENHRY and SYGVKD.

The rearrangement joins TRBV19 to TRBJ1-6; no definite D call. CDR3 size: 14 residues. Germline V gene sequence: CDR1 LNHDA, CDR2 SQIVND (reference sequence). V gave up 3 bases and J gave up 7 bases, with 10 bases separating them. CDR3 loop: CASSIPRKNSPLHF. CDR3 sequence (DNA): TGTGCCAGTAGTATCCCGAGGAAGAATTCACCCCTCCACTTT.

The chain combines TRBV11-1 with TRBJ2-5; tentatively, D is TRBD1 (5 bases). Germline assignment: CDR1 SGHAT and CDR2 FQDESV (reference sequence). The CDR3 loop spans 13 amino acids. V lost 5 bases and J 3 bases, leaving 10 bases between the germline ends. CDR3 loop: CASSNSREETQYF. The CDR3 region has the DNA TGTGCCAGCAGCAACTCCAGGGAAGAGACCCAGTACTTC.

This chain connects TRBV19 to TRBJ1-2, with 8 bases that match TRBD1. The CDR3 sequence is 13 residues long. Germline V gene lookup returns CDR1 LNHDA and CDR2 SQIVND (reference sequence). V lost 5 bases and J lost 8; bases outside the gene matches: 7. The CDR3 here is CASSPGTGYGYTF. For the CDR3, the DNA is TGTGCCAGTAGTCCCGGGACAGGATACGGCTACACCTTC. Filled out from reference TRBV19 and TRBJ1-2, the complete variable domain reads DGGITQSPKYLFRKEGQNVTLSCEQNLNHDAMYWYRQDPGQGLRLIYYSQIVNDFQKGDIAEGYSVSREKKESFPLTVTSAQKNPTAFYLCASSPGTGYGYTFGSGTRLTVV.

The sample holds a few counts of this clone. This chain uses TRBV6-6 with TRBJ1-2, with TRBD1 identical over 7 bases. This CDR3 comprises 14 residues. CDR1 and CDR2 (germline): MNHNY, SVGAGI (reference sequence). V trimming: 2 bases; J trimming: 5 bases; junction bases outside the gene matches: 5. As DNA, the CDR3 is TGTGCCAGCAGTTACGGGGGACAGACTTATGGCTACACCTTC. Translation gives CASSYGGQTYGYTF.

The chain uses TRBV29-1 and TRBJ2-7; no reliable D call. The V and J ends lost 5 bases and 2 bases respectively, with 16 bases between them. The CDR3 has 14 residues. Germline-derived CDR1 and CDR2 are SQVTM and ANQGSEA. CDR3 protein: CSVRYGQRAYEQYF. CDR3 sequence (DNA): TGCAGCGTTAGATATGGGCAGAGAGCCTACGAGCAGTACTTC.

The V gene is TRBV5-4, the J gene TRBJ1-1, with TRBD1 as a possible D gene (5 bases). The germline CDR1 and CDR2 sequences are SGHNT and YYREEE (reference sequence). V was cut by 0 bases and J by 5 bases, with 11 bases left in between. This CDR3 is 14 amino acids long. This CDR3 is CASSLEGVRTEAFF. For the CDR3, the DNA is TGTGCCAGCAGCTTGGAAGGGGTTAGGACTGAAGCTTTCTTT. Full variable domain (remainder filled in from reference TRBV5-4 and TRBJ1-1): ETGVTQSPTHLIKTRGQQVTLRCSSQSGHNTVSWYQQALGQGPQFIFQYYREEENGRGNFPPRFSGLQFPNYSSELNVNALELDDSALYLCASSLEGVRTEAFFGQGTRLTVV.

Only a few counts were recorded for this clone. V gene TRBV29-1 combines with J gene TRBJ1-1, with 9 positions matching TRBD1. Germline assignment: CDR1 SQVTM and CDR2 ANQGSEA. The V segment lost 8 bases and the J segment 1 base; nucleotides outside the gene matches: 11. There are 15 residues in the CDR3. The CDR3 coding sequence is TGCAGCTCGGGACAGGGATTTTTAGGGAACACTGAAGCTTTCTTT. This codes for CSSGQGFLGNTEAFF. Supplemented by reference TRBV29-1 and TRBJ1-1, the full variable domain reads SAVISQKPSRDICQRGTSLTIQCQVDSQVTMMFWYRQQPGQSLTLIATANQGSEATYESGFVIDKFPISRPNLTFSTLTVSNMSPEDSSIYLCSSGQGFLGNTEAFFGQGTRLTVV.